Below are 32 T cell receptor beta chains sequenced from a single sample in a study of CD8+CD57+ T cells in acquired aplastic anemia. Only patients with CD8+CD57+ cell expansion on flow cytometry were chosen for sequencing. The TCR beta profiling, which covered VDJ combination and CDR3 sequence, was carried out using genomic DNA as the template. TCRdb re-derived calls from the reads in MiXCR, one entry per CDR3 protein. This sample yields a few hundred thousand distinct CDR3 sequences, of which 25% to 40% are seen a single time; 0.82% belongs to the top ten. Sequenced input: sorted CD4+, CD8+, or CD8+CD57+ T cells (not recorded which) from PBMCs. These receptors originate from a human donor with aplastic anemia.

Regarding this clonotype: An end of the junction does not agree with germline; a read error may underlie this. The genes are TRBV25-1 and TRBJ1-3; tentatively, D is TRBD1 (6 bases). There are 13 residues in the CDR3. CDR1 and CDR2 from the germline V gene are MGHDK and SYGVNS. CDR3 DNA sequence: TGTGCCAGCACGGGGGCTGGCGTAAACACCATACATTTT. This sequence encodes CASTGAGVNTIHF.

This clonotype was counted a few times. V and J are TRBV2 and TRBJ1-2; D is ambiguous. This CDR3 comprises 13 residues. CDR1 SNHLY and CDR2 FYNNEI come from the germline V gene. Trimming pared 6 bases from V and 6 bases from J, leaving 14 bases between. The CDR3 nucleotides read TGTGCCAGCAGGGAAACTAGCAACGATGGCTACACCTTC. Translating it yields CASRETSNDGYTF. Complete variable domain (other parts from reference TRBV2 and TRBJ1-2): EPEVTQTPSHQVTQMGQEVILRCVPISNHLYFYWYRQILGQKVEFLVSFYNNEISEKSEIFDDQFSVERPDGSNFTLKIRSTKLEDSAMYFCASRETSNDGYTFGSGTRLTVV.

The CDR3 here is CASSRRSDRGWGEAFF. The CDR3 DNA sequence: TGTGCCAGCAGCCGAAGGTCGGACAGGGGATGGGGTGAAGCTTTCTTT. The V and J genes are TRBV11-2 and TRBJ1-1; 9 bases are shared with TRBD1. The CDR3 contains 16 residues. Germline CDR1 and CDR2: SGHAT and FQNNGV. Trimming removed 5 bases from V and 7 bases from J; junction bases left unmatched: 14.

This clonotype was found many times. V is TRBV2 and J is TRBJ1-6; 7 bases fit TRBD1. The J segment lost 5 bases and the V segment lost 9 bases, leaving 7 bases of the junction unmatched. This CDR3 is built from 14 residues. The V gene's germline CDR1 is SNHLY and CDR2 FYNNEI. Here the CDR3 DNA reads TGTGCCAGTAAAACCGGGACAGATAATTCACCCCTCCACTTT. Translation: CASKTGTDNSPLHF.

With regard to this clonotype: A much bigger clone sits one base away, suggesting this may be a read error. J is TRBJ1-2 and V is TRBV5-1, with D perhaps matching TRBD1 (5 bases). The CDR3 is made up of 14 amino acids. CDR1 SGHRS and CDR2 YFSETQ come from the germline V gene. CDR3 protein: CASGTGTDRYGYAF. The DNA of the CDR3 is TGCGCCAGCGGAACCGGGACGGATCGTTATGGCTACGCCTTC.

This clonotype occurred a few times. The genes are TRBV6-5 and TRBJ1-5; D gene ambiguous. CDR1 is MNHEY, CDR2 SVGAGI, per germline. V shed 0 bases and J shed 7 bases, with 4 bases lying between them. CDR3 length: 12 residues. CDR3 in amino acids: CASSYSRQPQHF. Here the CDR3 DNA reads TGTGCCAGCAGTTACTCCAGGCAGCCCCAGCATTTT.

This sequence joins TRBV7-3 and TRBJ2-1, with 10 bases fitting TRBD2. This CDR3 is 16 amino acids long. Germline V gene data show CDR1 as SGHTA and CDR2 as FQGTGA. The J segment lost 8 bases and the V segment lost 2 bases, leaving 9 bases of the junction unmatched. The CDR3, as DNA: TGTGCCAGCAGCTTATCGCCAGCGGGAGGGCCGGATGAGCAGTTCTTC. It encodes CASSLSPAGGPDEQFF.

The chain uses TRBV7-2 and TRBJ1-4; D is uncertain. CDR3 length equals 14 residues. CDR1 is SGHTA and CDR2 is FQGNSA in the germline V gene. Trimming shortened V by 5 bases and J by 7 bases, and 14 bases separated the two germline ends. The CDR3 nucleotides are TGTGCCAGCAGCCGCGGCGGGAGGGTTGAAAAACTGTTTTTT. Protein sequence: CASSRGGRVEKLFF.

This clonotype was found many times. Here the CDR3 DNA reads TGTGCCAGCAGTGGACTGGTTGGAAACACCATATATTTT. Its translation is CASSGLVGNTIYF. The chain recombines TRBV2 with TRBJ1-3; D gene ambiguous. Trimming took off 4 bases at V and 3 bases at J, with 7 bases between the two ends. This CDR3 spans 13 amino acids. Germline lookup yields CDR1 SNHLY and CDR2 FYNNEI.

This clonotype was picked up a small number of times. A much larger clone differs by one base, so this may be a read error. V is TRBV2 and J is TRBJ2-1; D possibly corresponds to TRBD1 (6 bases). CDR3 length: 15 residues. The germline V gene has CDR1 SNHLY and CDR2 FYNNEI. The ends were cut back, 6 bases at V and 2 bases at J, with 14 bases in the middle. The CDR3 DNA reads TGTGCCAGCAGCTCTAAACAGGGAACCTACAATGAGCAGTTCTTC. It translates to CASSSKQGTYNEQFF.

This clonotype has more than one count but fewer than ten. This sequence joins TRBV5-1 and TRBJ2-2, with a weak D call TRBD1 (6 bases). CDR1 is SGHRS and CDR2 is YFSETQ in the germline V gene. Trimming left V 5 bases short and J 5 bases short, with 13 bases between. This CDR3 spans 14 amino acids. The CDR3 nucleotides read TGCGCCAGCAGTTTTAACGACAGGACCGGGGAGCTGTTTTTT. This codes for CASSFNDRTGELFF.

This chain connects TRBV5-6 to TRBJ2-7; 8 bases line up with TRBD2. The germline gives CDR1 SGHDT, CDR2 YYEEEE. This CDR3 region has 16 residues. V lost 4 bases and J lost 1; bases outside the gene matches: 10. The CDR3 region has the DNA TGTGCCAGCAGCGGGTGGTCGCGGGGGGCATCCTACGAGCAGTACTTC. It is translated as CASSGWSRGASYEQYF.

At least ten counts were recorded for this clonotype. The J gene is TRBJ1-2, the V gene TRBV24-1, with 8 bases that match TRBD1. The V gene end was trimmed by 4 bases and the J gene end by 6 bases; junction bases not matched to a gene: 6. Germline CDR1 KGHDR, CDR2 SFDVKD. The CDR3 extends over 14 amino acids. The CDR3 spells CATSEWDRSHGYTF. CDR3 bases: TGTGCCACCAGTGAATGGGACAGGTCTCATGGCTACACCTTC.

The chain uses TRBV19 and TRBJ1-2; D is ambiguous. The germline CDR1 and CDR2 sequences are LNHDA and SQIVND (reference sequence). Deletions cut 4 bases from V and 2 bases from J, with 8 bases between. This CDR3 is 13 amino acids long. The CDR3 bases are TGTGCCAGTAGTAAAAAGCTGAACTATGGCTACACCTTC. Amino acids: CASSKKLNYGYTF.

V usage is TRBV6-1 and J usage is TRBJ1-5, with 7 positions matching TRBD1. Trimming cost V 4 bases and J 6 bases; bases outside gene matches: 12. Germline-derived CDR1 and CDR2 are MNHNS and SASEGT. CDR3 length: 16 amino acids. The CDR3 DNA sequence: TGTGCCAGCAGTGCCGGGACAGAGGGGTTTGTTCAGCCCCAGCATTTT. Encoded protein: CASSAGTEGFVQPQHF.

This sequence joins TRBV9 and TRBJ2-3, with 9 nucleotides matching TRBD1. There are 14 residues in the CDR3. V dropped 2 bases and J dropped 5; count of bases not matched to a gene: 3. Germline values: CDR1 SGDLS, CDR2 YYNGEE. CDR3 bases: TGTGCCAGCAGCGTGGGACAGGGACAAGATACGCAGTATTTT. Protein product: CASSVGQGQDTQYF.

This clonotype was observed a handful of times. The CDR3 end shows no conserved phenylalanine or tryptophan, and so a read error is likely. V is TRBV3-1 and J is TRBJ2-7, with no clear D. The V end was cut by 1 base, the J end by 6 bases, with 4 bases between. The CDR3 has 11 amino acids. Germline CDR1 LGHDT, CDR2 YNNKEL (reference sequence). The CDR3 spells CASSQGFEQYL. In nucleotides, the CDR3 is TGTGCCAGCAGCCAAGGGTTCGAGCAGTACCTC.

This clonotype turned up a few times. The chain employs TRBV7-9 and TRBJ1-1; 7 bases map to TRBD1. The junction had 10 bases not matched to a gene; V was cut back by 2 bases and J by 4 bases. The CDR3 runs to 16 residues. Germline V gene sequence: CDR1 SEHNR, CDR2 FQNEAQ (reference sequence). The CDR3 region is CASSLIKQGSRTEAFF. As DNA, the CDR3 is TGTGCCAGCAGCTTAATCAAACAGGGGTCGCGCACTGAAGCTTTCTTT.

This clonotype was recorded a few times. The V and J genes are TRBV12-3 or TRBV12-4 and TRBJ2-1; 12 nucleotides agree with TRBD1. With V trimmed by 6 bases and J by 3 bases, 3 bases remained unmatched. The CDR3 runs to 15 residues. The DNA of the CDR3 is TGTGCCAGCAGCGGGACAGGGGGCAGCTACAATGAGCAGTTCTTC. Translating gives CASSGTGGSYNEQFF.

On this clonotype: This sequence may be a read error, since a much larger clone differs from it by one base. J is TRBJ1-5 and V is TRBV20-1; D gene uncertain. V dropped 0 bases and J dropped 4 bases, with 16 bases sitting between them. Germline loops: CDR1 DFQATT, CDR2 SNEGSKA (reference sequence). The CDR3 consists of 16 residues. CDR3 DNA sequence: TGCAGTGCTAGAGATACCATTGGCCCTGGGAATCAGCCCCAGCATTTT. Its protein product is CSARDTIGPGNQPQHF.

This clonotype has at least ten counts. The chain links TRBV11-1 to TRBJ1-3, with 10 bases identical to TRBD1. The V segment lost 5 bases and the J segment 0 bases; nucleotides outside the gene matches: 7. The V gene's germline CDR1 is SGHAT and CDR2 FQDESV (reference sequence). There are 17 residues in the CDR3. The CDR3 loop reads CASSRETGGRSGNTIYF. Written as DNA, the CDR3 is TGTGCCAGCAGCAGAGAGACAGGGGGCCGCTCTGGAAACACCATATATTTT.

In this sample, this clonotype turned up many times. The gene calls are TRBV19 and TRBJ2-7; TRBD1 matches 7 bases. CDR1 is LNHDA, CDR2 SQIVND, per germline (reference sequence). The CDR3 runs to 14 residues. After removal of 3 bases from V and 6 bases from J, the junction contained 8 bases not matched to a gene. Written as DNA, the CDR3 is TGTGCCAGTAGTATTAGCAGGGGGAGAGGCGAGCAGTACTTC. Protein: CASSISRGRGEQYF.

This clonotype turned up a few times. V usage is TRBV3-1 and J usage is TRBJ1-2; the match to TRBD1 covers 7 bases. J was trimmed by 2 bases and V by 3 bases; bases with no gene match: 9. Germline CDR1 is LGHDT and CDR2 is YNNKEL (reference sequence). The CDR3 extends over 16 amino acids. The CDR3 DNA sequence: TGTGCCAGCAGCCAGGGTTTCGGGACAGAAAACTATGGCTACACCTTC. Encoded protein: CASSQGFGTENYGYTF.

This clonotype was counted between two and nine times. The chain carries TRBV27 and TRBJ1-6; TRBD1 matches at 9 bases. This CDR3 has 16 amino acids. Germline V lookup: CDR1 MNHEY, CDR2 SMNVEV (reference sequence). V lost 4 bases and J lost 6; bases outside the gene matches: 7. The CDR3 protein is CASSYGLDRGNSPLHF. As DNA, the CDR3 is TGTGCCAGCAGTTACGGCCTGGACAGGGGTAATTCACCCCTCCACTTT.

This clonotype was observed many times. The chain links TRBV19 to TRBJ1-2; a weak D match, TRBD1 (6 bases). V shed 5 bases and J shed 7 bases, with 14 bases lying between them. The CDR3 has 13 amino acids. Looked up from germline, CDR1 is LNHDA and CDR2 is SQIVND (reference sequence). As DNA, the CDR3 is TGTGCCAGTAGTCAAGACAGGATCTCTGGCTACACCTTC. Its protein is CASSQDRISGYTF.

This clonotype was seen ten or more times. V is TRBV19 and J is TRBJ1-3, with D unresolved. The germline CDR1 and CDR2 sequences are LNHDA and SQIVND (reference sequence). V shed 5 bases and J shed 6 bases, with 11 bases lying between them. This CDR3 spans 13 amino acids. DNA for the CDR3: TGTGCCAGTAGTCCGAACCAAATAAACACCATATATTTT. It encodes CASSPNQINTIYF.

This clonotype has a handful of counts. The rearrangement joins TRBV7-3 to TRBJ1-1; D perhaps matches TRBD1 (5 bases). The ends were cut back, 1 base at V and 1 base at J, with 7 bases in the middle. CDR1 SGHTA and CDR2 FQGTGA come from the germline V gene. The CDR3 contains 14 residues. CDR3 DNA: TGTGCCAGCAGCTTAATCGGGGGGAACACTGAAGCTTTCTTT. It translates to CASSLIGGNTEAFF.

This clonotype has a count of ten or more. V and J are TRBV24-1 and TRBJ1-4; no firm D call. Germline CDR1 reads KGHDR; CDR2 reads SFDVKD. The ends were cut back, 7 bases at V and 6 bases at J, with 11 bases in the middle. The CDR3 spans 13 residues. The CDR3 sequence: CATSRNADEKLFF. Here the CDR3 DNA reads TGTGCCACCAGCCGAAACGCGGATGAAAAACTGTTTTTT.

The chain links TRBV2 to TRBJ2-7; possibly TRBD1 for D (6 bases). The CDR3 is 16 residues long. Germline loops: CDR1 SNHLY, CDR2 FYNNEI. Trimming cost V 5 bases and J 2 bases, with 19 bases left between them. This chain's CDR3 is CASSRPPQGLPYEQYF. The CDR3 nucleotides read TGTGCCAGCAGTCGGCCTCCACAGGGCCTTCCCTACGAGCAGTACTTC. Full variable domain (missing parts from reference TRBV2 and TRBJ2-7): EPEVTQTPSHQVTQMGQEVILRCVPISNHLYFYWYRQILGQKVEFLVSFYNNEISEKSEIFDDQFSVERPDGSNFTLKIRSTKLEDSAMYFCASSRPPQGLPYEQYFGPGTRLTVT.

This clonotype was seen ten or more times. As DNA, the CDR3 is TGTGCCAGCGGTACAGGGGGGGAGCTGTTTTTT. This codes for CASGTGGELFF. The chain links TRBV7-3 to TRBJ2-2; D possibly corresponds to TRBD1 (6 bases). V was trimmed by 8 bases and J by 8 bases, leaving 9 bases between them. The V gene's germline CDR1 is SGHTA and CDR2 FQGTGA. The CDR3 length is 11 residues.

In regard to this clonotype: A much larger clonotype is one base distant, so this may be a read error. The chain carries TRBV20-1 and TRBJ2-7, with 8 bases matching TRBD2. Germline CDR1 reads DFQATT; CDR2 reads SNEGSKA (reference sequence). The length of the CDR3 is 14 residues. Here the CDR3 reads CSAFPTSATYGQYF. In nucleotides, the CDR3 is TGCAGTGCTTTCCCGACTAGCGCAACCTACGGGCAGTACTTC.

This clonotype was observed at least ten times. The rearrangement uses TRBV7-9 and TRBJ2-5; no reliable D call. Per the germline V gene, CDR1 is SEHNR and CDR2 is FQNEAQ (reference sequence). CDR3 length: 14 amino acids. Trimming removed 3 bases at V and 2 bases at J, with 10 bases between. As DNA, the CDR3 is TGTGCCAGCAGCTTCTACGAGTTTCAAGAGACCCAGTACTTC. Translation gives CASSFYEFQETQYF.